This T cell receptor beta chain comes out of a study of blood T cell repertoires in COVID-19. Authors' analysis steps: From reference gene primer amplification, estimates of nucleated cell counts were derived. Clones were read by immunoSEQ multiplex PCR, and TCRdb kept only the in-frame ones, dropping some. V, J and clone size derive from that table, while D and trimming were established from the DNA sequence. The sample lists over 150,000 clones; 84% were seen once. The CDR3 spans 15 residues. J was trimmed by 5 bases and V by 4 bases; bases with no gene match: 8. Germline CDR1 and CDR2: SGDLS and YYNGEE. Only one count was recorded for this clone.

Sequencing was done on a sample of peripheral blood. The V call is TRBV9, the J call TRBJ2-2; TRBD1 agrees at 7 bases. This TCR was recovered from a human donor in a cohort sampled during active COVID-19. In DNA form, the CDR3 reads TGTGCCAGCAGCTCCCGGGACAGCGCGACCGGGGAGCTGTTTTTT. Translated, it gives CASSSRDSATGELFF.